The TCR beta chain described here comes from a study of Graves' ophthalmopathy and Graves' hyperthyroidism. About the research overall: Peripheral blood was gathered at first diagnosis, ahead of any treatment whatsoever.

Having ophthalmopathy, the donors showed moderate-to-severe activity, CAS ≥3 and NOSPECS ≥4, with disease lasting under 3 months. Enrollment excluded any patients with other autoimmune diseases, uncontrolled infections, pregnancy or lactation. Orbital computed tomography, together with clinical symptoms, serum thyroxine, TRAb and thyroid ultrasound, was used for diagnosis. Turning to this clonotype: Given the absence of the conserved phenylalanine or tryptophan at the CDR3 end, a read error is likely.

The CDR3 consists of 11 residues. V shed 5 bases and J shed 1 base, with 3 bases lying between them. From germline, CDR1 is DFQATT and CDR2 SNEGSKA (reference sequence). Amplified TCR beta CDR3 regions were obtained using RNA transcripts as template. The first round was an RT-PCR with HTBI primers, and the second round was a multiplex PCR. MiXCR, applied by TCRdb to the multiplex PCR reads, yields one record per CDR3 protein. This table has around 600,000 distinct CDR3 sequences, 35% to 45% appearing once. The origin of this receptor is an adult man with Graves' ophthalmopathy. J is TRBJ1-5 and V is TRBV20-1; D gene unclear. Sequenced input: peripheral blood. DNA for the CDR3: TGCAGTGCTGGGAGCAATCAGCCCCAGCATCTT. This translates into CSAGSNQPQHL.